This T cell receptor beta chain was found in a study of T cell responses to AZD1222 COVID-19 vaccine (dated by TCRdb to about 2021). Concerning the study at large: AZD1222 recipients with second doses at about 4 weeks or about 12 weeks were pooled, because spike-specific TCR depth and breadth did not differ between schedules. A total of about 250 trial participants underwent TCR sequencing, of whom some 200 had received two doses of AZD1222 and roughly 26 had received two doses of the MenACWY control vaccine. Trial participants were enrolled by age into subgroups of 18-55, 56-69 and 70-plus years, and around 150, 28 and 57 TCR-sequenced participants, respectively, were included in these subgroups.

Concerning this clone itself: There is no known antigen for this receptor. No quality values exist for individual bases; no much larger clone is one base distant.

The CDR3 regions of human TCRbeta chains were analyzed by immunosequencing. On the authors' methods: Repertoire TCRs were checked for matches against a reference library of SARS-CoV-2-specific TCRs that had been generated using the MIRA antigen-specificity platform. Breadth meant the fraction of unique TCRs that were SARS-CoV-2-associated, whereas depth meant the fraction of total T cells that were SARS-CoV-2-associated. Each spike-specific TCR was assigned to its reactive spike region and to a CD4 or CD8 class using the MIRA data. Log10-transformed breadth and depth values were compared by one-way ANOVA with Sidak's multiple comparisons tests. This is the immuneACCESS table as TCRdb keeps it, with only in-frame sequences that have V and J called. A part of the clones is gone; compared with another copy, unresolved V genes explain less than half, and the rest is unexplained. For V, J and clone size, that table is used; D and trimming come from the DNA. The table for this sample lists more than 85,000 clones; about nine tenths of them were counted only once. The ten largest make up 1.6% of the sample.

According to the study, the label for this sample's time point signals: baseline before first vaccination. The vaccinee samples were drawn from two UK trials, COV001 and COV002, one of which was a single-blind randomized controlled phase 2/3 trial testing AZD1222 (ChAdOx1 nCoV-19) in healthy adults. Trial participant PBMC samples were collected at day 0 and day 28 after the second dose for TCRbeta chain sequencing. Beyond this particular receptor, the publication reports: Nearly half of unique spike-specific TCRs reportedly recognized epitopes outside regions mutated in the B.1.351 and B.1.1.7 variants. No day 14 peak-response samples were available, so repertoires were characterized only after the peak T cell response. The vaccine-associated CD4 TCRs covered the entire spike protein, and the dominant responses fell in regions 160-218 and 743-854. In the small 56-69-year group, the increase in depth fell short of significance, most likely because of low power. Most participants were white British and females outnumbered males, and the authors suggested that clonal diversity may have been underestimated. Conclusions about previously exposed vaccinees are limited, since just six AZD1222 recipients were seropositive for SARS-CoV-2 at baseline. Spike-specific TCR breadth and depth rose significantly after two AZD1222 doses compared with day 0 and with MenACWY recipients.

The sequence was collected from an adult in good health. The specimen comprised peripheral blood, sampled on day 0 of AZD1222 vaccination.

The DNA sequence follows: TGCAGTGCCACCGGGACAGAAGCTTTCTTT. Translated, this is CSATGTEAFF. Here the chain combines TRBV20-1 and TRBJ1-1; D gene: possibly TRBD1, on 6 matching bases. The CDR3 holds 10 amino acids from the cysteine to the phenylalanine. Only the CDR3 DNA stays, 30 bases, in frame from base 1. The germline V gene encodes CDR1 DFQATT and CDR2 SNEGSKA (reference sequence). At the junction V is shortened by 6 bases and J by 8 bases, with 10 bases in between.